The clone carrying this T cell receptor (beta chain) occurred once. Antigen unknown. Data came from immunoSEQ multiplex PCR; TCRdb stores just in-frame clones and leaves some out. Of approximately 77,000 clones in the sample, roughly 91% were seen once. These data are taken from a study of brain T cells in children with intractable seizures. Findings of the study overall: HCMV serostatus was not known, and viral specificity came from CDR3 similarity only. Absence of clones before surgery may stem from lower sequencing depth.

V was clipped by 3 bases and J by 2 bases, with 22 bases between them. Germline CDR1 and CDR2: LNHDA and SQIVND (reference sequence). The CDR3 runs 18 residues. Surgery cases with the highest brain T cell transcript signatures were chosen for sequencing. The chain has TRBV19 and TRBJ1-2; D remains unclear. Material: peripheral blood, obtained at surgery. This TCR was recovered from a boy less than two years old with tuberous sclerosis and intractable seizures. CDR3 protein: CASSMRETLSFQNYGYTF. The CDR3 DNA is TGTGCCAGTAGTATGAGGGAGACCCTTTCCTTCCAAAACTATGGCTACACCTTC.